The 23 T cell receptor beta chains reported below all come from one sample, sequenced in a study of T cell responses to AZD1222 COVID-19 vaccine (dated by TCRdb to 2020 to 2022). Library preparation used the immunoSEQ multiplex PCR assay. Drawn from immuneACCESS, this table holds only the in-frame rearrangements with V and J called that TCRdb kept. Clones are partly lost; checked studies trace under half to an unresolved V gene and leave the rest unexplained. This sample comprises some 170,000 clones, 90% of them detected only once. The top ten constitute roughly 4% of the sample. Interpreted using the paper, the time point label stands for: about 28 days (+/-7) after the second vaccine dose. Taken with the paper, the label for treatment or condition translates to: meningococcal conjugate vaccine given as trial control. The material sequenced was peripheral blood, taken 28 days after the second dose of the MenACWY control vaccine. The receptor source for this set is an adult who received the MenACWY meningococcal vaccine as a control.

CDR3 DNA: TGCGCCAGCAGCCAAGATAATCAGGAGCCCACCTACGAGCAGTACTTC. Residues: CASSQDNQEPTYEQYF. This chain links TRBV4-3 with TRBJ2-7; no clear D gene. The V gene lost 0 bases and the J gene lost 2 bases, with 14 bases spanning the gap. The germline CDR1 and CDR2 sequences are LGHNA and YSLEER. The CDR3 has 16 residues.

This clone was counted a few times. V gene TRBV5-1 combines with J gene TRBJ1-1; 8 nucleotides match TRBD1. This CDR3 is 15 amino acids long. J gave up 6 bases and V 2 bases, and 9 bases lay outside the gene matches. Per germline, CDR1 SGHRS and CDR2 YFSETQ. Here the CDR3 reads CASSFQGAVNPEAFF. The CDR3 DNA follows: TGCGCCAGCAGCTTCCAGGGGGCTGTAAACCCTGAAGCTTTCTTT.

CDR3 residues: CASSPGAYNSPLHF. The CDR3 nucleotides read TGTGCCAGCAGCCCAGGGGCCTATAATTCACCCCTCCACTTT. V is TRBV7-2 and J is TRBJ1-6; D might be TRBD1 (6 bases). Germline V CDR1 and CDR2: SGHTA, FQGNSA. This CDR3 spans 14 amino acids. Trimming cost V 5 bases and J 2 bases, with 7 bases left between them.

The CDR3 DNA reads TGTGCCAGCAGCGTAGGTGTAGCGGGAGTCGGTAGTCAAGAGACCCAGTACTTC. The encoded protein is CASSVGVAGVGSQETQYF. The chain employs TRBV9 and TRBJ2-5; TRBD2 matches 9 bases. The CDR3 sequence is 18 residues long. Losses at the gene ends were 0 bases for V and 2 bases for J; bases not matched to a gene: 11. Germline V gene data show CDR1 as SGDLS and CDR2 as YYNGEE.

This clone came up a few times. V gene TRBV7-2 combines with J gene TRBJ1-2; D unclear. The CDR3 totals 16 residues. V lost 0 bases and J 0 bases, leaving 11 bases between the germline ends. Germline CDR1 and CDR2: SGHTA and FQGNSA. The CDR3 region is CASSLAGGTANYGYTF. CDR3 bases: TGTGCCAGCAGCTTAGCGGGTGGTACAGCTAACTATGGCTACACCTTC.

The chain joins TRBV28 to TRBJ1-2; TRBD1 might be the D (5 bases). The germline CDR1 and CDR2 sequences are MDHEN and SYDVKM. Deletions cut 6 bases from V and 4 bases from J, with 18 bases between. This CDR3 has 15 residues. The CDR3 loop is CASSSPLTDFYGYTF. CDR3 nucleotide sequence: TGTGCCAGCAGCTCTCCCTTGACAGACTTCTATGGCTACACCTTC.

The rearrangement links TRBV29-1 to TRBJ2-7; perhaps TRBD1 as D (6 bases). The CDR3 totals 14 residues. CDR1 SQVTM and CDR2 ANQGSEA come from the germline V gene. V was cut by 3 bases and J by 5 bases, with 17 bases left in between. In DNA, the CDR3 is TGCAGCGTTGAGGGTGACAGGTCTTTTGACGAGCAGTACTTC. Amino acid sequence: CSVEGDRSFDEQYF.

The chain joins TRBV7-9 to TRBJ2-3; a weak D match, TRBD2 (5 bases). Germline-derived CDR1 and CDR2 are SEHNR and FQNEAQ (reference sequence). The CDR3 spans 13 residues. V lost 2 bases and J lost 6, with 9 bases in between. The chain's CDR3 is CASSLRRGDTQYF. CDR3 bases: TGTGCCAGCAGCTTAAGGCGCGGGGATACGCAGTATTTT.

V usage is TRBV19 and J usage is TRBJ2-3; D may be TRBD2 (6 bases). CDR1 and CDR2 (germline): LNHDA, SQIVND (reference sequence). The CDR3 totals 17 residues. Trimming took 1 base from V and 4 from J, leaving 18 bases between them. Here the CDR3 reads CASSIGLTRISADTQYF. In DNA, the CDR3 is TGTGCCAGTAGTATAGGATTGACTAGGATTTCGGCAGATACGCAGTATTTT.

The CDR3 reads CASSPGAGDNEQFF. CDR3 nucleotide sequence: TGTGCCAGCTCCCCAGGGGCAGGGGACAATGAGCAGTTCTTC. This chain uses TRBV18 with TRBJ2-1; D might be TRBD1 (6 bases). CDR1 and CDR2 from the germline V gene are KGHSH and LQKENI. V was pared by 6 bases and J by 5 bases, with 14 bases between. The CDR3 totals 14 residues.

V usage is TRBV5-1 and J usage is TRBJ1-1; no clear D. V lost 4 bases to trimming and J lost 3 bases, with 19 bases between them. The CDR3 length is 16 residues. Per germline, CDR1 SGHRS and CDR2 YFSETQ. CDR3 coding DNA: TGCGCCAGCAGCGCCAGCCGTGTGTCGAAGGACACTGAAGCTTTCTTT. Residues: CASSASRVSKDTEAFF.

The genes are TRBV10-3 and TRBJ1-5, with 10 bases fitting TRBD1. The germline CDR1 and CDR2 sequences are ENHRY and SYGVKD. Trimming took 2 bases from V and 5 from J; bases not matched to a gene: 3. The CDR3 is 15 residues long. Here the CDR3 DNA reads TGTGCCATCAGTGAGGACGGGACAGGGGATCAGCCCCAGCATTTT. This sequence encodes CAISEDGTGDQPQHF.

V is TRBV4-1 and J is TRBJ1-2; 11 nucleotides match TRBD1. V was clipped by 1 base and J by 4 bases; unmatched bases: 2. Germline CDR1 is MGHRA and CDR2 is YSYEKL. This CDR3 region has 15 residues. CDR3 nucleotides: TGCGCCAGCAGCCAAGCCGGGACAGGGGGCTATGGCTACACCTTC. Residues: CASSQAGTGGYGYTF.

J is TRBJ1-1 and V is TRBV19; D is ambiguous. Trimming pared 2 bases from V and 3 bases from J, leaving 7 bases between. This CDR3 comprises 13 residues. Germline assignment: CDR1 LNHDA and CDR2 SQIVND (reference sequence). CDR3 residues: CASSIHVDTEAFF. Here the CDR3 DNA reads TGTGCCAGTAGTATACATGTGGACACTGAAGCTTTCTTT.

This sequence joins TRBV29-1 and TRBJ2-1, with TRBD2 identical over 11 bases. The ends lost 3 bases at V and 9 bases at J; junction bases unmatched: 10. Germline V lookup: CDR1 SQVTM, CDR2 ANQGSEA. The CDR3 runs 15 residues. This CDR3 is CSVDFGLAGWGEQFF. As DNA, the CDR3 is TGCAGCGTTGATTTCGGACTAGCGGGTTGGGGTGAGCAGTTCTTC.

V and J are TRBV3-1 (or the pseudogene TRBV3-2) and TRBJ2-7; 11 bases match TRBD1. The CDR3 totals 16 residues. V was clipped by 2 bases and J by 3 bases; unmatched bases: 6. Germline V CDR1 and CDR2: LGHDT, YNNKEL (reference sequence). The CDR3 here is CASSQHGTGGGYEQYF. The CDR3 DNA sequence: TGTGCCAGCAGCCAACACGGGACAGGGGGGGGCTACGAGCAGTACTTC.

The chain employs TRBV15 and TRBJ2-7; 7 nucleotides match TRBD1. The V and J ends lost 0 bases and 4 bases, in that order; junction bases with no gene match: 3. CDR3 length: 14 residues. The germline gives CDR1 LNHNV, CDR2 YYDKDF (reference sequence). The CDR3 region is CATSRDPGQYEQYF. In DNA, the CDR3 is TGTGCCACCAGCAGAGACCCGGGACAGTACGAGCAGTACTTC.

The chain carries TRBV12-3 or TRBV12-4 and TRBJ1-6; D is undetermined. Deletions cut 1 base from V and 7 bases from J, with 2 bases between. The CDR3 runs 12 residues. CDR3 bases: TGTGCCAGCAGTTTAGGGAATTCACCCCTCCACTTT. This encodes CASSLGNSPLHF.

V usage is TRBV6-1 and J usage is TRBJ1-1; D is possibly TRBD1 (5 bases). V gave up 2 bases and J gave up 10 bases, with 11 bases separating them. This CDR3 is 12 amino acids long. Germline CDR1 reads MNHNS; CDR2 reads SASEGT. DNA for the CDR3: TGTGCCAGCAGTGAAAGGGGTTGGAGAGCTTTCTTT. Protein: CASSERGWRAFF.

V and J are TRBV7-2 and TRBJ1-4; possible D gene TRBD1, 5 bases. Deletions cut 1 base from V and 7 bases from J, with 16 bases between. The germline V gene encodes CDR1 SGHTA and CDR2 FQGNSA. This CDR3 is 16 amino acids long. CDR3 DNA: TGTGCCAGCAGCTTAGGGGCGGTGGGGGGACCTGAAAAACTGTTTTTT. This translates into CASSLGAVGGPEKLFF.

The chain is built from TRBV27 and TRBJ1-5, with D hard to call. CDR1 is MNHEY and CDR2 is SMNVEV in the germline V gene (reference sequence). The CDR3 totals 13 residues. Deletions cut 5 bases from V and 5 bases from J, with 10 bases between. The CDR3: CASSPPGYQPQHF. CDR3 coding DNA: TGTGCCAGCAGTCCGCCCGGGTATCAGCCCCAGCATTTT.

In regard to this clone: Relative to the germline gene, one junction end is altered; a read error may explain this. The CDR3 DNA reads as TGTGCCAGCAGCGTAGAGAATAAGTCACCCCTCCACTTT. Residues: CASSVENKSPLHF. The V gene is TRBV9, the J gene TRBJ1-6; D remains ambiguous. The length of the CDR3 is 13 residues. Germline V lookup: CDR1 SGDLS, CDR2 YYNGEE.

The chain is built from TRBV5-4 and TRBJ1-2, with D unresolved. The CDR3 is 15 amino acids. The germline V and J ends were trimmed by 1 base and 6 bases, with 16 bases remaining between them. Germline V gene lookup returns CDR1 SGHNT and CDR2 YYREEE (reference sequence). CDR3 residues: CASSLRTASGNGYTF. CDR3 sequence (DNA): TGTGCCAGCAGCTTGAGGACGGCCTCGGGGAATGGCTACACCTTC. Variable domain in full (rest from reference TRBV5-4 and TRBJ1-2): ETGVTQSPTHLIKTRGQQVTLRCSSQSGHNTVSWYQQALGQGPQFIFQYYREEENGRGNFPPRFSGLQFPNYSSELNVNALELDDSALYLCASSLRTASGNGYTFGSGTRLTVV.